A selection of T cell receptor beta chains follows, all from one sample in a study of CD8 T cells in Susac syndrome. A single record per CDR3 protein comes from TCRdb applying MiXCR to the immunoSEQ multiplex PCR reads. This table holds about 200,000 distinct CDR3 sequences, approximately 95% found once. Material for sequencing was CD4+ T cells from PBMCs. The receptors were gathered from a human donor with multiple sclerosis. Both conserved end residues are part of each CDR3. Each record gives: V gene, clone size, J gene, D gene, CDR3 protein, CDR3 DNA. D genes are given only for firm matches. Where a row states a size, it is once, few, many or the class of an expanded clone; other rows omit it.

>TRBV6-5|once|TRBJ1-4|.
CASRTGIPNEKLFF
TGTGCCAGCAGAACCGGGATCCCTAATGAAAAACTGTTTTTT
>TRBV9|.|TRBJ1-2|.
CASSVADSLYYGYTF
TGTGCCAGCAGCGTAGCGGACTCACTGTACTATGGCTACACCTTC
>TRBV5-4|.|TRBJ1-2|TRBD1
CASSKPTGGPSNYGYTF
TGTGCCAGCAGCAAGCCGACAGGGGGCCCTTCAAACTATGGCTACACCTTC
>TRBV20-1|.|TRBJ2-7|.
CSASQGVISYEQYF
TGCAGTGCTAGCCAAGGCGTCATCTCCTACGAGCAGTACTTC
>TRBV29-1|.|TRBJ2-1|TRBD1
CSADRDFDNEQFF
TGCAGCGCTGACAGGGATTTCGACAATGAGCAGTTCTTC
>TRBV19|.|TRBJ1-4|.
CASSIGRSNEKLFF
TGTGCCAGTAGTATCGGGAGGTCTAATGAAAAACTGTTTTTT
>TRBV5-6|.|TRBJ1-4|.
CASSVSGTGNEKLFF
TGTGCCAGCAGCGTCTCCGGGACGGGGAATGAAAAACTGTTTTTT
>TRBV20-1|.|TRBJ2-1|TRBD1
CSARPGTGYYNEQFF
TGCAGTGCTAGGCCCGGGACAGGGTACTACAATGAGCAGTTCTTC
>TRBV30|.|TRBJ2-3|TRBD2
CAWKPDGAGQYF
TGTGCCTGGAAACCGGATGGAGCGGGACAGTATTTT
>TRBV7-2|.|TRBJ2-7|TRBD1
CASSLHIPGQGYEQYF
TGTGCCAGCAGCTTACATATCCCGGGACAGGGGTACGAGCAGTACTTC
>TRBV12-3/TRBV12-4|.|TRBJ2-5|.
CASSFNPAAGETQYF
TGTGCCAGCAGTTTCAATCCAGCGGCGGGAGAGACCCAGTACTTC
>TRBV6-6|.|TRBJ1-5|.
CASGESQPQHF
TGTGCCAGCGGGGAAAGTCAGCCCCAGCATTTT
>TRBV30|.|TRBJ1-2|.
CAWSVSRDYGYTF
TGTGCCTGGAGTGTTTCTCGGGACTATGGCTACACCTTC
>TRBV3-1|.|TRBJ2-3|TRBD1
CASSPGQPADTQYF
TGTGCCAGCAGCCCGGGACAGCCGGCAGATACGCAGTATTTT
>TRBV28|.|TRBJ1-5|.
CASSRQGDQPQHF
TGTGCCAGCAGCCGCCAGGGAGATCAGCCCCAGCATTTT
>TRBV7-2|.|TRBJ2-1|TRBD2
CASSLRPSGGYNEQFF
TGTGCCAGCAGCTTACGCCCTAGCGGGGGGTACAATGAGCAGTTCTTC
>TRBV30|.|TRBJ1-5|.
CAWAGVDQPQHF
TGTGCCTGGGCAGGGGTTGATCAGCCCCAGCATTTT
>TRBV12-3/TRBV12-4|.|TRBJ1-5|.
CASRYSNQPQHF
TGTGCCAGCAGATATAGCAATCAGCCCCAGCATTTT
>TRBV6-5|.|TRBJ2-5|.
CASSYNGAQGWETQYF
TGTGCCAGCAGTTATAATGGCGCGCAGGGTTGGGAGACCCAGTACTTC
>TRBV29-1|.|TRBJ1-1|.
CSVEGSVNTEAFF
TGCAGCGTTGAAGGGAGTGTGAACACTGAAGCTTTCTTT
>TRBV6-6|.|TRBJ2-5|TRBD2
CASGASGGRGETQYF
TGTGCCAGCGGTGCTAGCGGGGGGCGGGGTGAGACCCAGTACTTC
>TRBV5-1|.|TRBJ1-1|.
CASSWGVGTEAFF
TGCGCCAGCAGCTGGGGGGTGGGCACTGAAGCTTTCTTT
>TRBV15|.|TRBJ1-1|.
CATSRAGTGAEAFF
TGTGCCACCAGCAGAGCTGGAACGGGGGCTGAAGCTTTCTTT
>TRBV20-1|.|TRBJ2-5|.
CSANGPIETQYF
TGCAGTGCTAACGGACCGATAGAGACCCAGTACTTC
>TRBV2|once|TRBJ1-1|TRBD1
CASRLTGGNTEAFF
TGTGCCAGCAGACTGACAGGGGGCAACACTGAAGCTTTCTTT
>TRBV5-6|.|TRBJ1-4|.
CASSVPTGEKLFF
TGTGCCAGCAGCGTCCCCACTGGTGAAAAACTGTTTTTT
>TRBV20-1|.|TRBJ2-7|TRBD1
CSAGSGTGGYEQYF
TGCAGTGCTGGCAGTGGGACAGGGGGATACGAGCAGTACTTC
>TRBV12-5|.|TRBJ1-2|.
CASGLWGTYGYTF
TGTGCTAGTGGTTTGTGGGGTACCTATGGCTACACCTTC
>TRBV19|once|TRBJ2-4|.
CASSIRQGGDIQYF
TGTGCCAGTAGTATTCGGCAGGGAGGAGACATTCAGTACTTC
>TRBV3-1|.|TRBJ2-5|.
CASSQDLGSWETQYF
TGTGCCAGCAGCCAAGATTTAGGGAGTTGGGAGACCCAGTACTTC
>TRBV30|.|TRBJ1-5|TRBD1
CAWSTLTGQPQHF
TGTGCCTGGAGTACCTTGACAGGGCAACCCCAGCATTTT
>TRBV20-1|.|TRBJ2-3|.
CSAPSGAEPTQYF
TGCAGTGCTCCGTCCGGGGCGGAACCAACGCAGTATTTT
>TRBV4-2|.|TRBJ1-2|TRBD1
CASSQGQGADYGYTF
TGTGCCAGCAGCCAAGGACAGGGGGCGGACTATGGCTACACCTTC
>TRBV3-1|.|TRBJ2-3|.
CASSSEGDTQYF
TGTGCCAGCAGCAGTGAGGGGGATACGCAGTATTTT
>TRBV29-1|.|TRBJ1-2|.
CSVADARRGYTF
TGCAGCGTCGCTGACGCCCGTCGGGGCTACACCTTC
>TRBV9|.|TRBJ1-5|.
CASSYGTQNQPQHF
TGTGCCAGCAGCTACGGGACACAGAATCAGCCCCAGCATTTT
>TRBV29-1|.|TRBJ2-5|.
CSVGDVKTQYF
TGCAGCGTAGGGGACGTGAAGACCCAGTACTTC
>TRBV27|.|TRBJ1-2|.
CASSSLKGGGRNGYTF
TGTGCCAGCAGTTCGTTAAAGGGAGGGGGGAGGAATGGCTACACCTTC
>TRBV5-6|.|TRBJ1-1|.
CASTAGTNTEAFF
TGTGCCAGCACGGCAGGGACGAACACTGAAGCTTTCTTT
>TRBV19|.|TRBJ2-3|.
CASRSWSAGTDTQYF
TGTGCCAGTAGGTCCTGGAGCGCTGGCACAGATACGCAGTATTTT
>TRBV7-8|once|TRBJ1-6|.
CASSYGTYYNSPLHF
TGTGCCAGCAGCTATGGGACGTACTATAATTCACCCCTCCACTTT
>TRBV7-9|.|TRBJ2-3|.
CASREPTRTTDTQYF
TGTGCCAGCAGGGAACCTACTAGAACCACAGATACGCAGTATTTT
>TRBV4-2|.|TRBJ2-2|.
CASSQGLPETGELFF
TGTGCCAGCAGCCAAGGGCTCCCGGAGACCGGGGAGCTGTTTTTT
>TRBV7-2|.|TRBJ2-1|TRBD1
CASSSTGAYNEQFF
TGTGCCAGCAGCTCGACAGGGGCGTACAATGAGCAGTTCTTC
>TRBV5-1|.|TRBJ2-2|.
CASSLEGQTNTGELFF
TGCGCCAGCAGCTTGGAGGGACAAACGAACACCGGGGAGCTGTTTTTT
>TRBV5-1|.|TRBJ2-7|TRBD1
CASTRTGSYEQYF
TGCGCCAGCACTCGGACAGGGTCCTACGAGCAGTACTTC
>TRBV20-1|.|TRBJ2-3|TRBD2
CSAGLVDTQYF
TGCAGTGCGGGACTAGTTGATACGCAGTATTTT
>TRBV12-5|.|TRBJ1-2|.
CASGLGVGYGYTF
TGTGCTAGTGGTTTGGGGGTAGGCTATGGCTACACCTTC
>TRBV14|.|TRBJ2-7|.
CASSSTFTYEQYF
TGTGCCAGCAGCTCAACTTTCACCTACGAGCAGTACTTC
>TRBV13|.|TRBJ2-2|.
CASSPPAGTKTGELFF
TGTGCCAGCAGCCCCCCAGCAGGGACGAAAACCGGGGAGCTGTTTTTT
>TRBV20-1|.|TRBJ2-3|TRBD2
CSAIAGDTQYF
TGCAGTGCGATAGCGGGGGATACGCAGTATTTT
>TRBV20-1|.|TRBJ1-2|.
CSASGGGYTF
TGCAGTGCTTCTGGGGGTGGCTACACCTTC
>TRBV2|.|TRBJ2-5|TRBD2
CASGLVKAETQYF
TGTGCCAGCGGACTAGTCAAGGCAGAGACCCAGTACTTC
>TRBV30|once|TRBJ1-3|.
CAWSKTPSSGNTIYF
TGTGCCTGGAGTAAGACGCCGAGCTCTGGAAACACCATATATTTT
>TRBV18|.|TRBJ1-1|.
CASSPLGPLRNTEAFF
TGTGCCAGCTCACCACTGGGTCCCTTACGGAACACTGAAGCTTTCTTT
>TRBV19|.|TRBJ2-4|TRBD2
CASSIDPASGADIQYF
TGTGCCAGTAGTATAGATCCGGCTAGCGGGGCTGACATTCAGTACTTC
>TRBV19|once|TRBJ1-2|.
CASSSRDIRHYGYTF
TGTGCCAGTTCAAGCCGGGACATTCGTCACTATGGCTACACCTTC
>TRBV20-1|.|TRBJ1-6|TRBD1
CSASRTGVSSLHF
TGCAGTGCTAGCCGGACAGGGGTAAGCTCCCTCCACTTT
>TRBV19|.|TRBJ1-5|.
CASKDAGRQPQHF
TGTGCCAGTAAGGATGCAGGGCGGCAGCCCCAGCATTTT